Following are 16 T cell receptor beta chains from one sample sequenced in a study of blood T cell repertoires in COVID-19. Data came from immunoSEQ multiplex PCR; TCRdb stores just in-frame clones and leaves some out. The sample records under 200,000 clones, more than 70% being singletons. The material sequenced was PBMCs or T cells enriched from blood (not recorded which). The receptor set was obtained from a man aged 60 to 69 who had recovered from COVID-19.

V is TRBV7-9 and J is TRBJ2-1; 8 nucleotides line up with TRBD2. The CDR3 length is 15 residues. The germline CDR1 and CDR2 sequences are SEHNR and FQNEAQ (reference sequence). J lost 2 bases, V lost 4 bases, and 4 bases had no gene match. The CDR3 is CASSWLAGTYNEQFF. The CDR3 region has the DNA TGTGCCAGCAGCTGGTTAGCGGGAACCTACAATGAGCAGTTCTTC.

This clone was counted once. In DNA, the CDR3 is TGTGCCAGCAGCGGGGGAGCGAGCGAGCAGTACTTC. It encodes CASSGGASEQYF. The V call is TRBV9, the J call TRBJ2-7, with a possible D match to TRBD2 (5 bases). Trimming left V 3 bases short and J 6 bases short, with 10 bases between. Germline-derived CDR1 and CDR2 are SGDLS and YYNGEE. The CDR3 runs 12 residues.

The gene calls are TRBV7-6 and TRBJ2-2; TRBD2 might be the D (5 bases). V was pared by 1 base and J by 3 bases, with 6 bases between. Germline-derived CDR1 and CDR2 are SGHVS and FNYEAQ. This CDR3 has 14 residues. This CDR3 reads CASSLVGDTGELFF. DNA for the CDR3: TGTGCCAGCAGCTTAGTCGGGGACACCGGGGAGCTGTTTTTT.

The V call is TRBV9, the J call TRBJ2-1, with 7 bases lining up with TRBD2. The CDR3 has 15 residues. The J segment lost 2 bases and the V segment lost 2 bases, leaving 4 bases of the junction unmatched. The germline CDR1 and CDR2 sequences are SGDLS and YYNGEE. For the CDR3, the DNA is TGTGCCAGCAGCGTTCTAGCGGATACCTACAATGAGCAGTTCTTC. This sequence encodes CASSVLADTYNEQFF.

V and J are TRBV28 and TRBJ1-6, with TRBD1 identical over 7 bases. Germline CDR1 and CDR2: MDHEN and SYDVKM. The CDR3 spans 17 residues. The V and J ends lost 5 bases and 3 bases, in that order; junction bases with no gene match: 10. The chain's CDR3 is CASSPNLGTVYNSPLHF. Here the CDR3 DNA reads TGTGCCAGCAGTCCAAACCTCGGGACAGTCTATAATTCACCCCTCCACTTT.

In this sample, this clone turned up once. The CDR3 DNA reads TGTGCCAGCAGTGACCACTACGGCTCTTACAATGAGCAGTTCTTC. It yields the protein CASSDHYGSYNEQFF. The chain uses TRBV6-1 and TRBJ2-1; D gene unclear. V lost 3 bases, J lost 4 bases, and 13 bases lay in between. Germline loops: CDR1 MNHNS, CDR2 SASEGT. The CDR3 extends over 15 amino acids.

CDR3 protein: CASSRTGQEFSLHF. The CDR3 bases are TGTGCCAGCAGCCGTACCGGACAGGAATTTTCCCTCCACTTT. The genes are TRBV9 and TRBJ1-6; TRBD1 matches 7 bases. With 4 bases clipped from V and 14 bases from J, the junction kept 12 bases outside the gene matches. Germline-derived CDR1 and CDR2 are SGDLS and YYNGEE. This CDR3 contains 14 residues.

The rearrangement joins TRBV2 to TRBJ2-3; D not certain. Trimming cost V 3 bases and J 0 bases, with 7 bases left between them. Germline lookup yields CDR1 SNHLY and CDR2 FYNNEI. The length of the CDR3 is 14 residues. CDR3 sequence: CASSEWASTDTQYF. The CDR3 region has the DNA TGTGCCAGCAGTGAGTGGGCCAGCACAGATACGCAGTATTTT.

The chain's CDR3 is CASSSSTKAGNTIYF. In nucleotides, the CDR3 is TGTGCCAGCAGCTCATCCACTAAAGCTGGAAACACCATATATTTT. The chain carries TRBV7-3 and TRBJ1-3, with no clear D. There are 15 residues in the CDR3. The germline V and J ends were trimmed by 4 bases and 2 bases, with 12 bases remaining between them. CDR1 is SGHTA, CDR2 FQGTGA, per germline.

The genes are TRBV7-2 and TRBJ2-7; 11 bases fit TRBD2. V lost 4 bases to trimming and J lost 2 bases; unmatched junction nucleotides: 16. Germline V gene lookup returns CDR1 SGHTA and CDR2 FQGNSA. This CDR3 spans 19 amino acids. CDR3 residues: CASSSVPLGLAGATYEQYF. The CDR3 DNA follows: TGTGCCAGCAGCTCCGTGCCGCTTGGACTAGCGGGCGCCACCTACGAGCAGTACTTC.

The chain combines TRBV11-2 with TRBJ1-4; 7 bases agree with TRBD1. V shed 7 bases and J 5 bases; nucleotides not matched to a gene: 10. The germline gives CDR1 SGHAT, CDR2 FQNNGV. This CDR3 contains 15 residues. This CDR3 is CASIHKGAVNEKLFF. The CDR3 coding sequence is TGTGCCAGCATACACAAGGGGGCTGTAAATGAAAAACTGTTTTTT. The full variable domain, rest sourced from reference TRBV11-2 and TRBJ1-4, is EAGVAQSPRYKIIEKRQSVAFWCNPISGHATLYWYQQILGQGPKLLIQFQNNGVVDDSQLPKDRFSAERLKGVDSTLKIQPAKLEDSAVYLCASIHKGAVNEKLFFGSGTQLSVL.

This sequence joins TRBV5-4 and TRBJ2-5, with unresolved D. This CDR3 region has 14 residues. Trimming pared 0 bases from V and 3 bases from J, leaving 9 bases between. Germline V gene sequence: CDR1 SGHNT, CDR2 YYREEE (reference sequence). Written as DNA, the CDR3 is TGTGCCAGCAGCTTGGCCTGGCAAAAAGAGACCCAGTACTTC. The encoded protein is CASSLAWQKETQYF.

This clone is a singleton in its sample. The chain is built from TRBV28 and TRBJ1-2; D is unresolved. Per germline, CDR1 MDHEN and CDR2 SYDVKM. The CDR3 runs to 14 residues. V lost 5 bases and J lost 4, with 14 bases in between. The CDR3 DNA follows: TGTGCCAGCAGTGACTCCCGGCCCCCCTATGGCTACACCTTC. This codes for CASSDSRPPYGYTF.

J is TRBJ1-1 and V is TRBV6-2 or TRBV6-3, with 11 bases identical to TRBD1. The CDR3 loop spans 16 amino acids. The trim removed 4 bases at V and 4 bases at J, leaving 8 bases unmatched. In germline, CDR1 is MNHEY, CDR2 SVGEGT. CDR3 coding DNA: TGTGCCAGCAGTTGTCCGGGACAGGGGGTCGGCACTGAAGCTTTCTTT. The encoded protein is CASSCPGQGVGTEAFF.

The rearrangement uses TRBV5-4 and TRBJ2-1; the match to TRBD2 covers 7 bases. The length of the CDR3 is 15 residues. V lost 0 bases, J lost 5 bases, and 5 bases stayed unmatched. The germline V gene encodes CDR1 SGHNT and CDR2 YYREEE (reference sequence). As DNA, the CDR3 is TGTGCCAGCAGCTTGGGGCGGGAGTATAACAATGAGCAGTTCTTC. Protein: CASSLGREYNNEQFF.

The CDR3 is CASRPERTGELFF. Here the CDR3 DNA reads TGTGCCAGCAGGCCAGAGCGGACCGGGGAGCTGTTTTTT. The chain recombines TRBV6-5 with TRBJ2-2; weak D call: TRBD2 (5 bases). CDR1 MNHEY and CDR2 SVGAGI come from the germline V gene. The CDR3 length is 13 residues. V was shortened by 6 bases and J by 5 bases, with 10 bases between the two germline ends.